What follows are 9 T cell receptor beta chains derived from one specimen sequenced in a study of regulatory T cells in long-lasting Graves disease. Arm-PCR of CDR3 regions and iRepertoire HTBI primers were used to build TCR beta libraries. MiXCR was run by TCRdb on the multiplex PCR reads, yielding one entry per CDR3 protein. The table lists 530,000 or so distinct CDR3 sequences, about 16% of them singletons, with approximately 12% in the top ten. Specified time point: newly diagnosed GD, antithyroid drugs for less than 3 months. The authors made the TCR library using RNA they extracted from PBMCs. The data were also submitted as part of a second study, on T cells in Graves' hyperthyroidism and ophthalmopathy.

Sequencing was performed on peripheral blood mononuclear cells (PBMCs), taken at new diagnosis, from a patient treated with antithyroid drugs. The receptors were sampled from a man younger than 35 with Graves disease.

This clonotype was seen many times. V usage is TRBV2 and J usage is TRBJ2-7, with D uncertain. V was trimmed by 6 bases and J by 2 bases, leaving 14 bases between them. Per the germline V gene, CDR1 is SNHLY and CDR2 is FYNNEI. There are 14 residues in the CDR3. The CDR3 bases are TGTGCCAGCAGCGAGGTCGGGCACCCCTACGAGCAGTACTTC. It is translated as CASSEVGHPYEQYF. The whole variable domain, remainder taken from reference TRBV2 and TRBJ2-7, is EPEVTQTPSHQVTQMGQEVILRCVPISNHLYFYWYRQILGQKVEFLVSFYNNEISEKSEIFDDQFSVERPDGSNFTLKIRSTKLEDSAMYFCASSEVGHPYEQYFGPGTRLTVT.

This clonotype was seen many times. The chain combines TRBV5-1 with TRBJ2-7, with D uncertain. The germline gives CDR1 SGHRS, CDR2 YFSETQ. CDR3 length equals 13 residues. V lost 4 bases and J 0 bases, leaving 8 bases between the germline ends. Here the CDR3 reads CASSPGYSYEQYF. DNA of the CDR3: TGCGCCAGCAGCCCAGGATACTCCTACGAGCAGTACTTC.

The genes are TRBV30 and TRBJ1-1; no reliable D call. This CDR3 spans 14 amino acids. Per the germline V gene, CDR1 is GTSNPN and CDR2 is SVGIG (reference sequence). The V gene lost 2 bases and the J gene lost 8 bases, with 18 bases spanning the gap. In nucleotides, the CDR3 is TGTGCCTGGAGTCCTACCGGCGGAGGGAAAGAAGCTTTCTTT. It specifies CAWSPTGGGKEAFF.

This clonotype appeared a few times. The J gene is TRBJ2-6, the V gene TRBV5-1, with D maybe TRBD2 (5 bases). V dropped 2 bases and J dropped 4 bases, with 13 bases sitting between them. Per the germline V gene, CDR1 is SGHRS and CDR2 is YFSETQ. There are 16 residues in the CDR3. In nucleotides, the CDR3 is TGCGCCAGCAGCTTTGGCGGGTCCTCGGGGGCCAACGTCCTGACTTTC. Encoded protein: CASSFGGSSGANVLTF.

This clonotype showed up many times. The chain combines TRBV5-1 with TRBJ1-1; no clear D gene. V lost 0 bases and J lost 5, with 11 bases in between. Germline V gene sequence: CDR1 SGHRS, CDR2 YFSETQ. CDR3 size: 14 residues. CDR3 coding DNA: TGCGCCAGCAGCTTGGAGGCCTTAGGGACTGAAGCTTTCTTT. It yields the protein CASSLEALGTEAFF.

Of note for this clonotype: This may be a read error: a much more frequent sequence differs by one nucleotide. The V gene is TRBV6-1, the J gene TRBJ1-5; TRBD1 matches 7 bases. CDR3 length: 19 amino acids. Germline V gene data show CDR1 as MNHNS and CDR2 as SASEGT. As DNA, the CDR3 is TGTGCCAGCAGAGCCCGCGCCTACCGGGACAGCTATAGCAATCAGTCCCAGCATTTT. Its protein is CASRARAYRDSYSNQSQHF.

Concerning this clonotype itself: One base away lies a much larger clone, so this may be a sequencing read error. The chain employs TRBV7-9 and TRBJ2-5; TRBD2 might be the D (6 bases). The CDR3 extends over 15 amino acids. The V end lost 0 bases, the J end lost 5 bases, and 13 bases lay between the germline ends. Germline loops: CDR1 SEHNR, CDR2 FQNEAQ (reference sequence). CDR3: CASSLASTSSETQYF. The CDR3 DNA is TGTGCCAGCAGCTTAGCCTCGACTAGTTCGGAGACCCAGTACTTC.

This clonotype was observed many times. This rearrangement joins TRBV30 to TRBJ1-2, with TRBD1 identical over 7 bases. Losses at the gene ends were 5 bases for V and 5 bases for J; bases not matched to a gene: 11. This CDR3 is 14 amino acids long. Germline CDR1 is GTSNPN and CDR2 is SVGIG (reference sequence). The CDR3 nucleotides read TGTGCCTGGGGACGAACAGGGGTGCGGTATGGCTACACCTTC. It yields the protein CAWGRTGVRYGYTF.

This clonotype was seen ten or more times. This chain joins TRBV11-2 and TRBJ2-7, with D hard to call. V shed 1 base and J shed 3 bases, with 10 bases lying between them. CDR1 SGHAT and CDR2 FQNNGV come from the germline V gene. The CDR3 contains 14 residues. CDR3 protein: CASSLGQAGYEQYF. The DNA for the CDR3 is TGTGCCAGCAGCTTAGGGCAGGCCGGCTACGAGCAGTACTTC. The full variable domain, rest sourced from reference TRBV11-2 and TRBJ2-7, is EAGVAQSPRYKIIEKRQSVAFWCNPISGHATLYWYQQILGQGPKLLIQFQNNGVVDDSQLPKDRFSAERLKGVDSTLKIQPAKLEDSAVYLCASSLGQAGYEQYFGPGTRLTVT.